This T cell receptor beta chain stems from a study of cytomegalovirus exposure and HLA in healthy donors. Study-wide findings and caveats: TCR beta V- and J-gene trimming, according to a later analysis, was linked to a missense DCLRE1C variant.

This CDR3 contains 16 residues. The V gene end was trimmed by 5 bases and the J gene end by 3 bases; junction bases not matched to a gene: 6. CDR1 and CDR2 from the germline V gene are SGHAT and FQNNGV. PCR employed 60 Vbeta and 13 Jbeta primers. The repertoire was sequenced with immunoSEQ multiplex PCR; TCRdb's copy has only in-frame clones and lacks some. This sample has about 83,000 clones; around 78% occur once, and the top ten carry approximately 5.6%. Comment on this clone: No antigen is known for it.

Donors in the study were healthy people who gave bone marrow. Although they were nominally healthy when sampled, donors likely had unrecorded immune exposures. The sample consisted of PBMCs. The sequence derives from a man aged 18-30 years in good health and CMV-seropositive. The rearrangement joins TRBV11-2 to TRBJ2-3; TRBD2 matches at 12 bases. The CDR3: CASSRRLAGATDTQYF. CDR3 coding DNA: TGTGCCAGCAGCCGAAGACTAGCGGGAGCGACAGATACGCAGTATTTT.